The 15 T cell receptor beta chains listed next were all sequenced from one sample in a study of glioma-infiltrating T cells. Amplification of TCR alpha and beta CDR3 regions from RNA used iRepertoire nested multiplex PCR. TCRdb redid the calling of the multiplex PCR reads with MiXCR, one entry per CDR3 protein. Of around 100,000 distinct CDR3 sequences listed, around 29% were seen once; the top ten hold less than 55%. Sample: glioma tissue, nonneoplastic brain tissue, or PBMCs (not recorded which). These receptors were taken from a human donor with low-grade glioma or glioblastoma, undergoing nonglioma brain surgery, or in good health (not recorded which).

This clonotype was counted ten times or more. The chain is built from TRBV4-3 and TRBJ2-3, with D possibly being TRBD2 (5 bases). Trimming pared 1 base from V and 3 bases from J, leaving 11 bases between. CDR1 is LGHNA and CDR2 is YSLEER in the germline V gene. The CDR3 is 15 amino acids. In nucleotides, the CDR3 is TGCGCCAGCAGCCAAGTGAGCGGAACTACAGATACGCAGTATTTT. Translated: CASSQVSGTTDTQYF.

This clonotype occurred a few times. The chain uses TRBV2 and TRBJ2-7; 10 bases align to TRBD2. The germline V gene has CDR1 SNHLY and CDR2 FYNNEI. The ends lost 3 bases at V and 0 bases at J; junction bases unmatched: 11. The length of the CDR3 is 18 residues. The CDR3 bases are TGTGCCAGCAGTGATACTGAACTAGCGGGGACGAGCTCCTACGAGCAGTACTTC. It yields the protein CASSDTELAGTSSYEQYF.

The chain carries TRBV2 and TRBJ1-5; D call uncertain. V was shortened by 2 bases and J by 7 bases, with 18 bases between the two germline ends. Germline V CDR1 and CDR2: SNHLY, FYNNEI. This CDR3 comprises 16 residues. The CDR3 DNA follows: TGTGCCAGCAGTGAAACTGCGGGGAGCGCCTCCCAGCCCCAGCATTTT. This translates into CASSETAGSASQPQHF.

Details on this clonotype: This may be a read error, as it is one base from a much larger clone. The V and J genes are TRBV28 and TRBJ2-1; D tentatively reads TRBD1 or TRBD2 (6 bases each). The CDR3 is made up of 14 amino acids. Germline CDR1 is MDHEN and CDR2 is SYDVKM. The CDR3 DNA sequence: TGTGCCAGCAGTAGGGGGGCCCAATACAATGAGCAGCTCTTC. This codes for CASSRGAQYNEQLF.

Notes on this clonotype: As the CDR3 is not closed by the conserved phenylalanine or tryptophan, this likely results from a read error. The rearrangement links TRBV12-3 or TRBV12-4 to TRBJ2-7; D is unclear. The J call may be mistaken, given a closer DNA end match to TRBJ2-1. CDR3 size: 14 residues. DNA for the CDR3: TGTGCCAGCAGTTTAATGGGGTCGCCGAATGAGCAGTTCCTC. Its translation is CASSLMGSPNEQFL.

Concerning this clonotype: A much larger clone sits a single nucleotide away, making a read error possible. V and J are TRBV20-1 and TRBJ1-5, with a possible D match to TRBD1 (6 bases). Looked up from germline, CDR1 is DFQATT and CDR2 is SNEGSKA (reference sequence). This CDR3 has 15 amino acids. The V end lost 6 bases, the J end lost 4 bases, and 19 bases lay between the germline ends. The CDR3 sequence: CSAIGGSGRNQPQHF. CDR3 nucleotides: TGCAGTGCCATAGGGGGTAGCGGAAGAAATCAGCCCCAGCATTTT.

This sequence joins TRBV6-5 and TRBJ2-7; TRBD1 is a possible D gene (6 bases). Per germline, CDR1 MNHEY and CDR2 SVGAGI. The ends were cut back, 6 bases at V and 2 bases at J, with 20 bases in the middle. CDR3 length: 16 amino acids. The CDR3 is CASRQGYRLSAYEQYF. As DNA, the CDR3 is TGTGCCAGCAGGCAGGGGTATCGATTAAGCGCCTACGAGCAGTACTTC.

This clonotype showed up just once. Possible read error: a much larger clone is one base away. This chain links TRBV7-2 with TRBJ1-3, with D perhaps matching TRBD1 (5 bases). CDR1 SGHTA and CDR2 FQGNSA come from the germline V gene. V lost 5 bases and J lost 1, with 15 bases in between. The CDR3 contains 16 residues. CDR3 sequence: CASSTGDGVSGNTIYF. CDR3 nucleotide sequence: TGTGCCAGCAGCACAGGAGACGGGGTATCTGGAAACACCATATATTTT. Complete variable domain (other parts from reference TRBV7-2 and TRBJ1-3): GAGVSQSPSNKVTEKGKDVELRCDPISGHTALYWYRQSLGQGLEFLIYFQGNSAPDKSGLPSDRFSAERTGGSVSTLTIQRTQQEDSAVYLCASSTGDGVSGNTIYFGEGSWLTVV.

This clonotype was counted between two and nine times. The chain joins TRBV30 to TRBJ1-5; D is possibly TRBD1 (6 bases). Germline CDR1 GTSNPN, CDR2 SVGIG (reference sequence). V was shortened by 2 bases and J by 0 bases, with 11 bases between the two germline ends. This CDR3 comprises 15 residues. CDR3 in amino acids: CAWSQGFNSNQPQHF. The CDR3 DNA reads TGTGCCTGGAGTCAGGGGTTCAATAGCAATCAGCCCCAGCATTTT. Looking up the rest from reference TRBV30 and TRBJ1-5 gives the full variable domain: SQTIHQWPATLVQPVGSPLSLECTVEGTSNPNLYWYRQAAGRGLQLLFYSVGIGQISSEVPQNLSASRPQDRQFILSSKKLLLSDSGFYLCAWSQGFNSNQPQHFGDGTRLSIL.

This clonotype was found many times. The chain uses TRBV7-9 and TRBJ1-2, with 9 bases aligning to TRBD1. CDR3 length: 15 residues. The V segment lost 6 bases and the J segment 5 bases; nucleotides outside the gene matches: 10. Germline V gene data show CDR1 as SEHNR and CDR2 as FQNEAQ (reference sequence). The CDR3 DNA reads as TGTGCCAGCAGTCCAGAGCCGGACAGGGGTTATGGCTACACCTTC. This sequence encodes CASSPEPDRGYGYTF.

The V gene is TRBV7-2, the J gene TRBJ1-5, with 8 bases identical to TRBD1. V gave up 2 bases and J gave up 4 bases; unmatched junction bases: 1. CDR3 size: 14 residues. CDR1 and CDR2 (germline): SGHTA, FQGNSA. CDR3 in amino acids: CASSLQGANQPQHF. Written as DNA, the CDR3 is TGTGCCAGCAGCTTACAGGGGGCGAATCAGCCCCAGCATTTT.

Notes on this clonotype: A read error may produce the germline difference seen at one junction end. The V call is TRBV14, the J call TRBJ1-2; TRBD1 might be the D (5 bases). Looked up from germline, CDR1 is SGHDN and CDR2 is FVKESK. The CDR3 runs 15 residues. DNA of the CDR3: TGTGCCAGCAGCCAAGTGGACACAAAGAACTATGGCTACGCCTTC. Its translation is CASSQVDTKNYGYAF.

This clonotype was found a few times. The chain carries TRBV7-8 and TRBJ2-7; D gene uncertain. The CDR3 is made up of 13 amino acids. Germline CDR1 and CDR2: SGHVS and FQNEAQ. The V gene lost 1 base and the J gene lost 4 bases, with 8 bases spanning the gap. The CDR3 is CASSLVQEYEQYF. CDR3 DNA: TGTGCCAGCAGCTTAGTTCAGGAGTACGAGCAGTACTTC. Based on the CDR3 plus reference TRBV7-8 and TRBJ2-7, the full variable domain is GAGVSQSPRYKVAKRGQDVALRCDPISGHVSLFWYQQALGQGPEFLTYFQNEAQLDKSGLPSDRFFAERPEGSVSTLKIQRTQQEDSAVYLCASSLVQEYEQYFGPGTRLTVT.

This clonotype was seen ten or more times. The CDR3 sequence: CASSFRDSNQPQHF. In DNA, the CDR3 is TGTGCCAGCAGTTTCCGGGATAGCAATCAGCCCCAGCATTTT. The chain recombines TRBV12-3 or TRBV12-4 with TRBJ1-5, with D unresolved. The CDR3 is made up of 14 amino acids. Trimming left V 3 bases short and J 0 bases short, with 6 bases between.

There are many counts of this clonotype. CDR3 loop: CASSLVGVSYNEQFF. CDR3 DNA: TGTGCCAGCAGCTTAGTAGGGGTCTCCTACAATGAGCAGTTCTTC. V gene TRBV7-6 combines with J gene TRBJ2-1, with D possibly matching TRBD1 (5 bases). Germline values: CDR1 SGHVS, CDR2 FNYEAQ. V lost 1 base and J lost 0, with 7 bases in between. This CDR3 spans 15 amino acids.